This entry concerns a single T cell receptor (beta chain). Its antigen is not known. This record comes from a study of shared clonotypes between healthy human individuals. Findings of the study overall: Relative to memory subsets, naive subsets generally showed larger estimated richness. Rarefaction showed that sequencing of sorted subsets was incomplete (despite large depth).

Donors were Caucasian adults residing in Nashville, Tennessee, USA. CDR1 SGHTA and CDR2 FQGNSA come from the germline V gene. The CDR3 extends over 16 amino acids. Between the trimmed V and J ends, which lost 0 bases and 5 bases, there was a span of 16 bases. Libraries were prepared by immunoSEQ multiplex PCR; TCRdb keeps only in-frame clonotypes and omits some of them. The sample lists 2.5 million or so clones; approximately 92% were seen once. Sequenced sample: naive CD4+ T cells sorted from blood. Subset denoted: CD45RA+ positively selected. This clonotype was sampled from a man in his late teens or twenties in good health. The rearrangement joins TRBV7-2 to TRBJ2-5; weak D call: TRBD2 (5 bases). Here the CDR3 DNA reads TGTGCCAGCAGCTTAGCGTGGGTCCGGAGGCGTGAGACCCAGTACTTC. Translated: CASSLAWVRRRETQYF.